This T cell receptor (beta chain) was identified in a study of beta chain features in type 1 diabetes (dated by TCRdb to 2016 to 2019). Study-wide context: Patients and healthy donors did not differ in mean age, gender distribution, total cell number or subset yield. Across all samples, 90 million to 130 million sorted cells were examined, and cell number per subset correlated strongly with RNA yield. Regulatory and stem cell-like memory subsets were isolated from only 8 patients and about eight healthy donors, whereas naive and central memory subsets came from all 30 or so donors. The study compared TCRB repertoires of sorted circulating CD4+ T cell subsets between recently diagnosed type 1 diabetes patients and matched healthy donors.

From each donor, a single peripheral blood sample of approximately 110 mL on average was drawn into heparinised tubes. Naive, central memory, regulatory and stem cell-like memory CD4+ T cells were sorted on a BD FACSAria II using a panel including CD45RO, CCR7, CD25, CD127, CD95 and CD27. All sorted populations exceeded 98% purity. PBMCs were separated immediately by Lymphoprep density gradient centrifugation and were stained directly, without being cultured. So that batch effects would be minimized, each experiment stained and sorted samples in pairs, pairing one healthy donor with one patient. The entire amount of isolated RNA was reverse transcribed using the High Capacity cDNA Reverse Transcription Kit, so the sequenced TCRB transcripts were expressed ones. Deep immunoSEQ sequencing was performed on naive, central memory and regulatory T cell samples, with an average of roughly 3.3 million total reads per sample. Sorted cells were lysed in RLT buffer, and RNA was extracted using DNase-treated RNeasy Micro or Mini kits according to cell number. To prevent cross-contamination, every cell subset was processed on its own, while patient and healthy donor samples were processed together. TCRB sequences were amplified from cDNA with the immunoSEQ multiplex PCR, producing 87-bp fragments spanning the CDR3 region. Amplicons were sequenced on the Illumina HiSeq platform. The original pipeline was this. Synthetic template baselines were used to correct PCR bias computationally, reads within Hamming distance 2 were collapsed together, and singletons that could not be merged were discarded. Reads were aligned against IMGT to assign V, D and J genes, CDR3 length and insertions or deletions at six rearrangement sites. Clonotype counts were normalized to sorted cell number within each subset before computing true diversity and Gini coefficients with the tcR R package. The overlap coefficient, calculated on TCRB nucleotide sequences, was used to measure repertoire sharing. Out-of-frame TCRB sequences from naive cells were analyzed to stand in for the pre-selection repertoire. Imported from immuneACCESS, the table was reduced by TCRdb to in-frame sequences with V and J called. These copies leave out some clones; in studies compared against another copy, an unresolved V gene accounts for under half, and the cause of the remainder is not known. V and J calls and clone size are copied from that table; D and trimming were computed from the DNA. The sample data list roughly 450,000 clones, and 11% of these were observed just once. The ten largest account for less than 0.06% of the sample.

General findings and caveats noted by the study authors: Patients with type 1 diabetes made fewer insertions and deleted more nucleotides at VDJ recombination sites, implying thymic rearrangement abnormalities. Sequencing cDNA rather than genomic DNA could over-represent highly expressing activated cells, although activation and CD3 levels did not differ between groups. A moderate but significant shortening of TCRB CDR3 length was observed in type 1 diabetes patients in all four CD4+ subsets. Shorter templates might have been favored by PCR, but patient and control samples were amplified and corrected together, so both groups would have been affected equally by any skew. Naive, central memory and regulatory TCRB repertoires appeared to be more alike among patients than among healthy donors. Only small numbers of individuals were included in the HLA sub-analyses, which left unresolved whether HLA type had any influence on TCRB rearrangement.

This clone was observed a handful of times. Its antigen specificity is not known. No base qualities exist here, and no much larger clone lies one base off it. The sample carries other DNA sequences with the same CDR3. The receptor comes from a young woman in good health. Sequencing was carried out using naive CD4+ T cells from blood. In light of the paper, this sample's cell subset or site label describes: true naive CD4+ T cells.

The sequenced DNA: TGCAGCGGTTCGACAGGGGGGAACACTGAAGCTTTCTTT. Its coded protein is CSGSTGGNTEAFF. The chain was built from TRBV29-1 and TRBJ1-1, with 9 junctional bases fitting TRBD1. CDR1 is given as SQVTM and CDR2 as ANQGSEA, both from the germline V gene. V lost 7 bases and J lost 1 base, and the count of bases not matched to a germline gene is 4. The CDR3 sequence holds 13 residues, the cysteine and phenylalanine included. The only DNA kept is the CDR3, 39 bases in frame from the first base.